One sample yielded the 18 T cell receptor beta chains listed below, sequenced in a study of blood T cell repertoires in COVID-19. Using immunoSEQ multiplex PCR, the repertoire was profiled, and TCRdb retains in-frame clones only, with some absent. The data show 78,000 or so clones, around 80% seen once. Sample: peripheral blood. The origin of the receptors is a man older than 75 with acute or convalescent COVID-19.

The V and J genes are TRBV18 and TRBJ1-5, with TRBD1 matching over 9 bases. The CDR3 loop spans 15 amino acids. Germline-derived CDR1 and CDR2 are KGHSH and LQKENI. With 3 bases clipped from V and 1 base from J, the junction kept 1 base outside the gene matches. The DNA of the CDR3 is TGTGCCAGCTCACCCGGGACAGGGAGCAATCAGCCCCAGCATTTT. Translating gives CASSPGTGSNQPQHF.

The genes are TRBV3-1 (or the pseudogene TRBV3-2) and TRBJ1-3; D not certain. Trimming pared 4 bases from V and 4 bases from J, leaving 11 bases between. The CDR3 consists of 14 residues. Germline CDR1 and CDR2: LGHDT and YNNKEL (reference sequence). CDR3 sequence (DNA): TGTGCCAGCAGCCCCCAAGAGGGCGGAAACACCATATATTTT. Translating gives CASSPQEGGNTIYF.

This clone occurred once. J is TRBJ2-1 and V is TRBV4-1; maybe TRBD1 (5 bases). The CDR3 sequence is 15 residues long. CDR1 MGHRA and CDR2 YSYEKL come from the germline V gene. The V end was cut by 4 bases, the J end by 6 bases, with 16 bases between. The CDR3 here is CASSPVGASGNEQFF. DNA of the CDR3: TGCGCCAGCAGCCCGGTTGGGGCGTCGGGCAATGAGCAGTTCTTC.

The chain has TRBV7-2 and TRBJ1-4, with 8 bases lining up with TRBD1. Germline V gene data show CDR1 as SGHTA and CDR2 as FQGNSA. This CDR3 spans 16 amino acids. V shed 3 bases and J 10 bases; nucleotides not matched to a gene: 13. CDR3 in DNA: TGTGCCAGCAGCTTGCGGCCCAGGGGGCCCGTCTCAAAACTGTTTTTT. Its protein is CASSLRPRGPVSKLFF.

The V call is TRBV6-6, the J call TRBJ2-7; 9 nucleotides align to TRBD1. The CDR3 is made up of 15 amino acids. The trim removed 6 bases at V and 5 bases at J, leaving 11 bases unmatched. CDR1 is MNHNY, CDR2 SVGAGI, per germline (reference sequence). For the CDR3, the DNA is TGTGCCAGCAGACTCGAGATACAGGGGGCCAACGAGCAGTACTTC. Protein sequence: CASRLEIQGANEQYF.

As regards this clone: The same CDR3 also results from other DNA sequences found in this sample. The chain uses TRBV6-5 and TRBJ1-2, with 7 bases lining up with TRBD1. Germline loops: CDR1 MNHEY, CDR2 SVGAGI. The CDR3 is made up of 15 amino acids. V lost 0 bases, J lost 2 bases, and 3 bases stayed unmatched. CDR3 in DNA: TGTGCCAGCAGTTACTCTGGGACAGTCAACTATGGCTACACCTTC. It is translated as CASSYSGTVNYGYTF.

CDR3 protein: CASNSGTDSSYEQYF. CDR3 DNA sequence: TGTGCCAGTAACTCCGGGACTGATTCTTCCTACGAGCAGTACTTC. This chain connects TRBV19 to TRBJ2-7; tentatively, D is TRBD2 (6 bases). The CDR3 has 15 residues. V lost 7 bases and J 1 base, leaving 17 bases between the germline ends. From germline, CDR1 is LNHDA and CDR2 SQIVND (reference sequence).

This rearrangement joins TRBV3-1 (or the pseudogene TRBV3-2) to TRBJ2-7; a possible D gene is TRBD1 (5 bases). The germline gives CDR1 LGHDT, CDR2 YNNKEL (reference sequence). V lost 4 bases and J 2 bases, leaving 6 bases between the germline ends. CDR3 length equals 12 residues. For the CDR3, the DNA is TGTGCCAGCAGCCCGGACACCTACGAGCAGTACTTC. Protein product: CASSPDTYEQYF.

Concerning this clone itself: Other DNA sequences in the sample encode the same CDR3. The chain employs TRBV7-3 and TRBJ1-1, with a weak D call TRBD1 (5 bases). The CDR3 has 13 amino acids. Trimming removed 1 base from V and 3 bases from J, with 6 bases in between. Germline-derived CDR1 and CDR2 are SGHTA and FQGTGA. CDR3 in amino acids: CASSLKGDTEAFF. In nucleotides, the CDR3 is TGTGCCAGCAGCTTAAAAGGGGACACTGAAGCTTTCTTT.

The rearrangement links TRBV15 to TRBJ1-4; no clear D gene. The V end was cut by 0 bases, the J end by 0 bases, with 11 bases between. Germline CDR1 and CDR2: LNHNV and YYDKDF (reference sequence). This CDR3 has 17 residues. For the CDR3, the DNA is TGTGCCACCAGCAGAGATCGGTTTGTGTCAACTAATGAAAAACTGTTTTTT. It encodes CATSRDRFVSTNEKLFF.

The rearrangement joins TRBV6-5 to TRBJ2-7; 9 positions match TRBD1. In germline, CDR1 is MNHEY, CDR2 SVGAGI. After removal of 7 bases from V and 0 bases from J, the junction contained 7 bases not matched to a gene. There are 15 residues in the CDR3. This CDR3 is CASKFRQGVSYEQYF. As DNA, the CDR3 is TGTGCCAGCAAATTTCGACAGGGGGTCTCCTACGAGCAGTACTTC.

In this sample, this clone turned up a few times. CDR3 coding DNA: TGTGCCAGCAGCCTACAGGGGGCCCCAAAGACCCAGTACTTC. This encodes CASSLQGAPKTQYF. The chain has TRBV7-2 and TRBJ2-5; 9 positions agree with TRBD1. The junction had 7 bases not matched to a gene; V was cut back by 5 bases and J by 6 bases. CDR1 and CDR2 from the germline V gene are SGHTA and FQGNSA. The CDR3 loop spans 14 amino acids.

This chain connects TRBV7-9 to TRBJ2-5; possibly TRBD1 for D (6 bases). This CDR3 has 13 amino acids. With 5 bases removed from V and 1 base from J, the gap between germline ends came to 8 bases. Germline CDR1 and CDR2: SEHNR and FQNEAQ (reference sequence). The CDR3 is CASSRDTQETQYF. The CDR3 DNA sequence: TGTGCCAGCAGCCGGGACACCCAAGAGACCCAGTACTTC. The full variable domain, completed using reference TRBV7-9 and TRBJ2-5, is DTGVSQNPRHKITKRGQNVTFRCDPISEHNRLYWYRQTLGQGPEFLTYFQNEAQLEKSRLLSDRFSAERPKGSFSTLEIQRTEQGDSAMYLCASSRDTQETQYFGPGTRLLVL.

The chain carries TRBV18 and TRBJ1-1; D may be TRBD1 (6 bases). The germline CDR1 and CDR2 sequences are KGHSH and LQKENI. The CDR3 extends over 22 amino acids. Trimming removed 3 bases at V and 3 bases at J, with 35 bases between. The CDR3 loop reads CASSPRGESDSELLVTDTEAFF. The CDR3 DNA sequence: TGTGCCAGCTCACCCCGGGGAGAATCGGACAGTGAGTTGTTGGTAACAGACACTGAAGCTTTCTTT.

The sample holds a few counts of this clone. The chain uses TRBV5-1 and TRBJ1-3, with D maybe TRBD1 (6 bases). The CDR3 length is 15 residues. Trimming pared 4 bases from V and 0 bases from J, leaving 11 bases between. Germline assignment: CDR1 SGHRS and CDR2 YFSETQ. As DNA, the CDR3 is TGCGCCAGCAGCCTGGGGGGCATCTCTGGAAACACCATATATTTT. As protein: CASSLGGISGNTIYF.

This clone appeared once. This rearrangement joins TRBV19 to TRBJ2-2, with 7 nucleotides matching TRBD1. The CDR3 extends over 15 amino acids. V lost 6 bases, J lost 1 base, and 5 bases stayed unmatched. The germline CDR1 and CDR2 sequences are LNHDA and SQIVND (reference sequence). The CDR3 loop is CASRSGTENTGELFF. The CDR3 bases are TGTGCCAGTAGGTCCGGGACAGAGAACACCGGGGAGCTGTTTTTT.

The chain links TRBV10-3 to TRBJ2-5; TRBD2 aligns across 12 bases. The CDR3 extends over 15 amino acids. The junction had 6 bases not matched to a gene; V was cut back by 6 bases and J by 4 bases. CDR1 ENHRY and CDR2 SYGVKD come from the germline V gene. The DNA for the CDR3 is TGTGCCATCAGCCCTAGCGGGGGGGCCGGAGAGACCCAGTACTTC. Translation gives CAISPSGGAGETQYF.

The rearrangement links TRBV10-3 to TRBJ2-3; 13 positions match TRBD2. From germline, CDR1 is ENHRY and CDR2 SYGVKD. After removal of 6 bases from V and 1 base from J, the junction contained 4 bases not matched to a gene. The CDR3 length is 16 residues. The CDR3 protein is CAIRTSGGLGTDTQYF. CDR3 bases: TGTGCCATCAGGACTAGCGGGGGGCTAGGCACAGATACGCAGTATTTT.